The 3 T cell receptor beta chains in this list originate from one sample, sequenced in a study of shared clonotypes between healthy human individuals. TCRdb's copy holds only in-frame clones and misses some; the assay was immunoSEQ multiplex PCR. The sample holds more than 550,000 clones, roughly two thirds seen once. The sample taken for sequencing was memory CD4+ T cells sorted from blood. The subset denotes: CD45RA-negative fraction. The receptor source for this set is a woman between 25 and 40 years old in good health.

The CDR3 sequence: CASSLGLLGAPPTYEQYF. The CDR3 DNA follows: TGTGCCAGCAGTTTAGGTCTGTTGGGGGCGCCCCCCACCTACGAGCAGTACTTC. The genes are TRBV28 and TRBJ2-7; tentatively, D is TRBD1 (6 bases). The length of the CDR3 is 18 residues. V lost 2 bases and J lost 2, with 22 bases in between. Germline CDR1 MDHEN, CDR2 SYDVKM.

CDR3 residues: CASSLAGYTGELFF. The CDR3 coding sequence is TGCGCCAGCAGCTTGGCCGGCTACACCGGGGAGCTGTTTTTT. The chain is built from TRBV5-1 and TRBJ2-2; D is unresolved. The CDR3 loop spans 14 amino acids. CDR1 is SGHRS and CDR2 is YFSETQ in the germline V gene. Trimming left V 0 bases short and J 3 bases short, with 6 bases between.

The rearrangement joins TRBV5-4 to TRBJ2-2; 15 bases are a match to TRBD2. V shed 4 bases and J 8 bases; nucleotides not matched to a gene: 6. Germline values: CDR1 SGHNT, CDR2 YYREEE (reference sequence). The CDR3 consists of 16 residues. The CDR3 region has the DNA TGTGCCAGCAGCGAGGGACTAGCGGGAGGAGGAGGGGAGCTGTTTTTT. Translating gives CASSEGLAGGGGELFF.